This T cell receptor (beta chain) was identified in a study of PD-L1 blockade in urothelial cancer. Study overall: Blood gave a median around 150,000 T cells. Regarding the study as a whole: At 3 weeks on treatment, tumor-associated clones expanded more with durable benefit.

This clone turned up a few times. Its antigen is currently unknown. Assay used: immunoSEQ multiplex PCR; TCRdb lists only in-frame clones, some missing. The table has approximately 32,000 clones, roughly 84% seen once. The CDR3 consists of 11 residues. Germline V lookup: CDR1 DFQATT, CDR2 SNEGSKA (reference sequence). V was cut by 4 bases and J by 9 bases, with 13 bases left in between. This specimen consisted of PBMCs, obtained around atezolizumab (anti-PD-L1) treatment. The receptor was derived from a man aged 55-75 years with urothelial cancer. The rearrangement links TRBV20-1 to TRBJ2-7, with a tentative D call TRBD1 (5 bases). The CDR3 region is CSAIQGQVQYF. The DNA of the CDR3 is TGCAGTGCTATTCAGGGTCAAGTGCAGTACTTC.